The clone carrying this T cell receptor (beta chain) was recorded many times. The antigen is undetermined. The study drew its healthy controls from blood bank volunteers in Maryland, USA. The sorted libraries started from approximately 1 million CD4+ or CD8+ T cells. V trimming: 3 bases; J trimming: 4 bases; junction bases outside the gene matches: 9. The CDR3 spans 15 residues. The V gene's germline CDR1 is SEHNR and CDR2 FQNEAQ (reference sequence). The sample comes from a study of neurological immune-mediated disorders. Study results and caveats: While HTLV-1-associated myelopathy showed the greatest TCR clonal expansion, multiple sclerosis showed the least, falling below healthy controls.

As for the cDNA, it was generated by 5'RACE with 10-nucleotide random UMIs. TCRdb re-derived calls from the 5' RACE reads in MiXCR, one entry per CDR3 protein. The repertoire holds around 13,000 distinct CDR3 sequences, less than 7.5% seen once, with about 24% in the top ten. This receptor was taken from a woman aged 40 to 49 in good health. J is TRBJ2-7 and V is TRBV7-9, with 7 nucleotides matching TRBD2. Sequencing used CD8+ T cells from blood. The CDR3 sequence: CASSFFQTSTYEQYF. The DNA of the CDR3 is TGTGCCAGCAGCTTCTTCCAGACTAGCACGTACGAGCAGTACTTC. The variable domain in full, with the rest retrieved from reference TRBV7-9 and TRBJ2-7, is DTGVSQNPRHKITKRGQNVTFRCDPISEHNRLYWYRQTLGQGPEFLTYFQNEAQLEKSRLLSDRFSAERPKGSFSTLEIQRTEQGDSAMYLCASSFFQTSTYEQYFGPGTRLTVT.